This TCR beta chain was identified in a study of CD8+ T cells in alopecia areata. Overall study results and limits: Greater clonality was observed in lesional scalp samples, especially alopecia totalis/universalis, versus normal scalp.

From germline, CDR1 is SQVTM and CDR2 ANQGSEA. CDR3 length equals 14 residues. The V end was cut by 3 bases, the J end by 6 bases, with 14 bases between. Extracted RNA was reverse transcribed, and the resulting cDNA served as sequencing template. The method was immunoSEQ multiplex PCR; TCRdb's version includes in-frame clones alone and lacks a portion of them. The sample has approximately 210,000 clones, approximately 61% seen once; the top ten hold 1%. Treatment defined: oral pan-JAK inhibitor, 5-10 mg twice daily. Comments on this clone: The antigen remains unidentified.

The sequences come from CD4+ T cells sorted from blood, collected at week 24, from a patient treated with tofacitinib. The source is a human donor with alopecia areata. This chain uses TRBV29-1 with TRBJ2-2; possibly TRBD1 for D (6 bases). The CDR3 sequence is CSVELRWGPGELFF. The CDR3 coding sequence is TGCAGCGTTGAGCTTCGTTGGGGGCCCGGGGAGCTGTTTTTT.